This T cell receptor beta chain originates from a study of a mutant IDH1 vaccine in newly diagnosed glioma. Note on this clone: Its antigen is unidentified.

Assay used: immunoSEQ multiplex PCR; TCRdb lists only in-frame clones, some missing. The profile covers around 130,000 clones, with just under 80% appearing a single time and under 5.5% taken by the ten largest. Time point of the sample: week 11, during vaccination. Each vaccine dose was 300 ug of mutant IDH1 20-mer peptide, with topical imiquimod. Specimen: PBMCs, collected from a glioma patient whose treatment included an IDH1 peptide vaccine. This TCR derives from a man aged 40-50 years with glioma.

The chain's CDR3 is CASSFRGEKLFF. CDR3 coding DNA: TGTGCCAGCAGCTTCCGAGGGGAAAAACTGTTTTTT. The genes are TRBV7-2 and TRBJ1-4; D unclear. V was shortened by 3 bases and J by 8 bases, with 7 bases between the two germline ends. The CDR3 has 12 residues. Germline assignment: CDR1 SGHTA and CDR2 FQGNSA. Full variable domain (outside the CDR3, taken from reference TRBV7-2 and TRBJ1-4): GAGVSQSPSNKVTEKGKDVELRCDPISGHTALYWYRQSLGQGLEFLIYFQGNSAPDKSGLPSDRFSAERTGGSVSTLTIQRTQQEDSAVYLCASSFRGEKLFFGSGTQLSVL.